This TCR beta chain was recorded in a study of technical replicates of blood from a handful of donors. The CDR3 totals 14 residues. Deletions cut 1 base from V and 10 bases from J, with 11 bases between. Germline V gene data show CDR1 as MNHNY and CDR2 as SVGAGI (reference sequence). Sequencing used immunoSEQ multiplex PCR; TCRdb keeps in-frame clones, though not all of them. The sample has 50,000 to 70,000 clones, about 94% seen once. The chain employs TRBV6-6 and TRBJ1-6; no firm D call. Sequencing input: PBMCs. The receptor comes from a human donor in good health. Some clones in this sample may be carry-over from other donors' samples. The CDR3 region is CASSYLAPKSPLHF. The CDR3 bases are TGTGCCAGCAGTTACTTAGCCCCCAAATCACCCCTCCACTTT.